These T cell receptor beta chains were read from a single sample in a study of T-cell memory formation after mild COVID-19. From the 5' RACE reads, TCRdb called clonotypes with MiXCR, one entry per CDR3 protein. The data show approximately 350,000 distinct CDR3 sequences, approximately 12% seen once. The material sequenced was PBMCs or a T cell subset sorted from them (not recorded which). The receptors here all came from a man aged 18 to 30 who had mild COVID-19 (a few samples of this study predate the infection). Cell type and time point are not known. CDR3s include the opening cysteine and the closing phenylalanine or tryptophan. The order of the fields is V gene, J gene, clone size, D gene, CDR3 protein, CDR3 DNA. The D gene is left open where the match is weak. For some rows the clone size is stated as once, few or many, or as a class when expanded; others skip it.

TRBV5-1	TRBJ2-1	few	TRBD2	CASSLPLGGGPNEQFF	TGCGCCAGCAGCTTGCCTCTTGGGGGGGGTCCTAATGAGCAGTTCTTC
TRBV19	TRBJ1-6	.	.	CATRLLGMGSPLHF	TGTGCCACTCGCCTCCTTGGCATGGGGTCACCCCTCCACTTT
TRBV5-1	TRBJ2-1	.	TRBD2	CASSLAPLAGDNEQFF	TGCGCCAGCAGCTTGGCCCCCCTAGCGGGGGACAATGAGCAGTTCTTC
TRBV6-5	TRBJ2-6	few	.	CASSYSDGLPYSGANVLTF	TGTGCCAGCAGTTACTCGGACGGACTTCCCTACTCTGGGGCCAACGTCCTGACTTTC
TRBV20-1	TRBJ2-3	.	.	CSARSGLRADTQYF	TGCAGTGCTAGGTCCGGACTAAGGGCGGATACGCAGTATTTT
TRBV10-3	TRBJ2-6	medium-sized	.	CAISEPRAGFVLTF	TGTGCCATCAGTGAGCCTAGGGCAGGGTTCGTCCTGACTTTC
TRBV7-3	TRBJ2-3	.	.	CASSLRSGTTDTQYF	TGTGCCAGCAGCTTAAGAAGCGGCACCACAGATACGCAGTATTTT
TRBV18	TRBJ2-5	.	.	CASSPRQTRDGETQYF	TGTGCCAGCTCACCACGACAGACTCGCGACGGGGAGACCCAGTACTTC
TRBV7-8	TRBJ1-3	many	TRBD1	CASSLVGTGVYDTIYF	TGTGCCAGCAGCTTAGTGGGGACAGGGGTCTATGACACCATATATTTT
TRBV6-2/TRBV6-3	TRBJ1-1	few	.	CASSLDWSAEAFF	TGTGCCAGCAGCCTAGATTGGTCCGCTGAAGCTTTCTTT
TRBV7-6	TRBJ2-2	few	TRBD1	CASSRSPGQGAKGELFF	TGTGCCAGCAGCCGATCTCCGGGACAGGGGGCGAAAGGGGAGCTGTTTTTT
TRBV7-9	TRBJ2-1	many	TRBD1	CASSLVSTGNNEQFF	TGTGCCAGCAGCTTAGTTTCGACAGGGAACAATGAGCAGTTCTTC
TRBV7-9	TRBJ1-2	many	.	CASSLGGDGDYGYTF	TGTGCCAGCAGCTTAGGGGGGGACGGGGACTATGGCTACACCTTC
TRBV5-5	TRBJ2-5	many	.	CASSLVSETQYF	TGTGCCAGCAGCTTGGTATCGGAGACCCAGTACTTC
TRBV2	TRBJ2-3	many	TRBD2	CASRDRTSGGASRDTQYF	TGTGCCAGCAGGGATCGGACTAGCGGGGGGGCTTCACGAGATACGCAGTATTTT
TRBV24-1	TRBJ2-3	few	.	CATSDSYTDTQYF	TGTGCCACCAGTGATTCCTACACAGATACGCAGTATTTT
TRBV5-1	TRBJ2-1	few	.	CASSTLGPNEQFF	TGCGCCAGCAGCACACTAGGACCCAATGAGCAGTTCTTC
TRBV7-2	TRBJ2-1	many	.	CASSLVSGRWVNEQFF	TGTGCCAGCAGCTTAGTTAGCGGACGATGGGTTAATGAGCAGTTCTTC
TRBV7-2	TRBJ1-2	few	.	CASCPTGGYGYTF	TGTGCCAGCTGCCCTACGGGGGGCTATGGCTACACCTTC
TRBV19	TRBJ1-1	.	.	CASSMNLGFGFF	TGTGCCAGTAGTATGAATTTGGGGTTTGGGTTCTTT
TRBV19	TRBJ2-3	.	TRBD2	CASSKASGGGDTQYF	TGTGCCAGTAGCAAGGCTAGCGGGGGAGGAGATACGCAGTATTTT
TRBV7-9	TRBJ2-6	.	.	CASTSIWVEANVLTF	TGTGCCAGCACCTCAATCTGGGTTGAGGCCAACGTCCTGACTTTC
TRBV5-8	TRBJ1-6	few	.	CASSLESGIPLHF	TGTGCCAGCAGCTTGGAATCAGGCATTCCCCTCCACTTT
TRBV2	TRBJ2-1	few	TRBD2	CASQLASGVYNEQFF	TGTGCCAGCCAGCTAGCTAGCGGGGTCTACAATGAGCAGTTCTTC
TRBV5-1	TRBJ1-2	few	.	CASSSDSDGYTF	TGCGCCAGCAGCTCTGACAGTGATGGCTACACCTTC
TRBV12-3/TRBV12-4	TRBJ2-1	few	TRBD1	CASTQDRESSTGQFF	TGTGCCAGCACCCAGGACAGGGAATCATCGACTGGGCAGTTCTTC
TRBV4-3	TRBJ1-1	many	.	CASSGENTEAFF	TGCGCCAGCAGCGGCGAAAACACTGAAGCTTTCTTT
TRBV12-3/TRBV12-4	TRBJ1-4	.	.	CASSSANEKLFF	TGTGCCAGCAGCAGCGCCAATGAAAAACTGTTTTTT
TRBV3-1	TRBJ2-7	few	.	CASSQNLGQYF	TGTGCCAGCAGCCAGAACCTCGGGCAGTACTTC
TRBV7-2	TRBJ1-2	few	TRBD1	CASSERRRGRDGYTF	TGTGCCAGCAGCGAACGCCGCAGGGGGAGGGATGGCTACACCTTC
TRBV5-1	TRBJ2-1	.	.	CASSFGALTYNEQFF	TGCGCCAGCAGCTTCGGAGCCTTGACCTACAATGAGCAGTTCTTC
TRBV20-1	TRBJ2-7	few	TRBD2	CSASRGGSYEQYF	TGCAGTGCTAGCCGGGGGGGGTCCTACGAGCAGTACTTC
TRBV6-5	TRBJ2-6	.	.	CASSYVVYSTPGANVLTF	TGTGCCAGCAGTTACGTCGTATACTCGACCCCTGGGGCCAACGTCCTGACTTTC
TRBV6-5	TRBJ2-1	.	TRBD2	CASRASGGAGNEQFF	TGTGCCAGCAGGGCCAGCGGGGGGGCAGGGAATGAGCAGTTCTTC
TRBV7-3	TRBJ1-6	few	.	CASSRRPDMNSPLHF	TGTGCCAGCAGCCGCCGCCCGGATATGAATTCACCCCTCCACTTT
TRBV5-1	TRBJ2-3	many	.	CASSSRGETDTQYF	TGCGCCAGCAGCTCCCGGGGTGAGACAGATACGCAGTATTTT
TRBV6-2/TRBV6-3	TRBJ1-5	many	TRBD1	CASTSRDRLTYSNQPQHF	TGTGCCAGCACCTCCCGGGACAGACTAACGTATAGCAATCAGCCCCAGCATTTT
TRBV7-2	TRBJ2-2	many	.	CASSFRLNTGELFF	TGTGCCAGCAGCTTCCGTCTGAACACCGGGGAGCTGTTTTTT